This T cell receptor (beta chain) was captured by sequencing in a study of blood T cells in healthy people across ages. A second about 7 to 12 cycle PCR used barcoded and J-beta primers. TCRdb used MiXCR to reprocess the 5' RACE reads, holding one entry per CDR3 protein. The table includes approximately 2,000,000 distinct CDR3 sequences, approximately 40% detected once. The V segment lost 4 bases and the J segment 10 bases; nucleotides outside the gene matches: 10. Germline V lookup: CDR1 SGHKS, CDR2 YYEKEE (reference sequence). This CDR3 spans 14 amino acids. Material for sequencing was blood. The origin of this receptor is a human donor in good health. This chain uses TRBV5-5 with TRBJ1-5; 8 nucleotides align to TRBD1. CDR3 sequence reads: CASSRGQGDSPQHF. The CDR3 DNA reads as TGTGCCAGCAGCCGTGGACAGGGTGATAGTCCCCAGCATTTT.